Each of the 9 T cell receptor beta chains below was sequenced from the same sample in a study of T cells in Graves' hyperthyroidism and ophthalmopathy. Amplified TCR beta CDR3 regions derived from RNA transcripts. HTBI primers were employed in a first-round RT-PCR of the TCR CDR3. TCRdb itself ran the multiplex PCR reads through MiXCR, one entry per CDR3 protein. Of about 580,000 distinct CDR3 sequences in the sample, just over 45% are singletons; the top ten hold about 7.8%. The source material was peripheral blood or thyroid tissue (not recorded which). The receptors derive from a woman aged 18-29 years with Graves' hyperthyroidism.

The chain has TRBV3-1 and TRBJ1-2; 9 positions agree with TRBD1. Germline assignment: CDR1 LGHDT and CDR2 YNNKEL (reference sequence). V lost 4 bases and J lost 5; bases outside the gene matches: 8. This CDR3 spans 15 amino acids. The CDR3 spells CASSREVGQGYGYTF. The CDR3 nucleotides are TGTGCCAGCAGCCGAGAAGTAGGACAGGGGTATGGCTACACCTTC.

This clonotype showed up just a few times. The CDR3 DNA sequence: TGTGCCAGCTACCCCCGGGAGGGCCGAAATACGCAGTATTTT. It codes for CASYPREGRNTQYF. The chain couples TRBV2 to TRBJ2-3, with 8 positions matching TRBD2. With 8 bases clipped from V and 7 bases from J, the junction kept 11 bases outside the gene matches. Germline CDR1 and CDR2: SNHLY and FYNNEI. The CDR3 covers 14 residues. Supplemented by reference TRBV2 and TRBJ2-3, the full variable domain reads EPEVTQTPSHQVTQMGQEVILRCVPISNHLYFYWYRQILGQKVEFLVSFYNNEISEKSEIFDDQFSVERPDGSNFTLKIRSTKLEDSAMYFCASYPREGRNTQYFGPGTRLTVL.

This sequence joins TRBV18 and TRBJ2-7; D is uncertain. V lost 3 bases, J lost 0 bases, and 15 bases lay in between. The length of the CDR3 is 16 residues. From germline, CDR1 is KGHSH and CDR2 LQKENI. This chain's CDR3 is CASSPRGGRSSYEQYF. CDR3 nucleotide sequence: TGTGCCAGCTCACCCCGTGGCGGTAGGAGCTCCTACGAGCAGTACTTC.

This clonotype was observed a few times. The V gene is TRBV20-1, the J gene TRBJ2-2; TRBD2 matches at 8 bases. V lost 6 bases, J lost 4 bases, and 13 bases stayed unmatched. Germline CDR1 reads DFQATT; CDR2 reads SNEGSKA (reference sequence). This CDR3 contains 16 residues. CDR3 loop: CSAVGARAGVTGELFF. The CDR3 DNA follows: TGCAGTGCAGTAGGGGCAAGAGCGGGAGTCACCGGGGAGCTGTTTTTT.

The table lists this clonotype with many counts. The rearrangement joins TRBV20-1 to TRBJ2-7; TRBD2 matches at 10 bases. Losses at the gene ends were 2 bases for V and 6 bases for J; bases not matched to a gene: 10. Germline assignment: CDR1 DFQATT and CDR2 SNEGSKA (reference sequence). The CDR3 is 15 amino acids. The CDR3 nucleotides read TGCAGTGCTAGACGGGGGACTAGCGACTTCTCCGAGCAGTACTTC. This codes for CSARRGTSDFSEQYF.

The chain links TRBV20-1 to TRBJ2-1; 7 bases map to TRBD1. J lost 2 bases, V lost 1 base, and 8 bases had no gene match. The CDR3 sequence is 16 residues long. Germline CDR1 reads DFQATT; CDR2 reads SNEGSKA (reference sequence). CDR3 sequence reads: CSARALTGYPYNEQFF. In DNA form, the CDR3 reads TGCAGTGCTAGAGCCCTGACAGGGTACCCCTACAATGAGCAGTTCTTC.

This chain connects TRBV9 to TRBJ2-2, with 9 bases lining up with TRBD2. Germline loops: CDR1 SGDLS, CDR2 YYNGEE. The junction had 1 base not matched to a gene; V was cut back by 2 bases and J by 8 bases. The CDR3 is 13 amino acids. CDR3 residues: CASSVTSGGELFF. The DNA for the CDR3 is TGTGCCAGCAGCGTGACTAGCGGAGGGGAGCTGTTTTTT.

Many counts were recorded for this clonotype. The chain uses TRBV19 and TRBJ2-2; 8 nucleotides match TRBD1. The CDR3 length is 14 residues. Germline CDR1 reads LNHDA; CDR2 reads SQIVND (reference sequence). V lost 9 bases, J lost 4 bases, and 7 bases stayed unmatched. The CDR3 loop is CASCRDRRTGELFF. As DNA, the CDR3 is TGTGCCAGCTGCCGGGACAGGCGCACCGGGGAGCTGTTTTTT.

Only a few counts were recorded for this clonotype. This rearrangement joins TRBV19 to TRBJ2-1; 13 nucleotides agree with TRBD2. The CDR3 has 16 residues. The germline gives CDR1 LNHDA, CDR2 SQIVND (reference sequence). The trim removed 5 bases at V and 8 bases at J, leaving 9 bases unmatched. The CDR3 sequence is CASSPWGTSGTDEQFF. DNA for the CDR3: TGTGCCAGTAGTCCATGGGGGACTAGCGGGACCGATGAGCAGTTCTTC.